Below, 23 T cell receptor beta chains from the same sample are listed, as sequenced in a study of blood T cell repertoires in COVID-19. Measured with immunoSEQ multiplex PCR; TCRdb has only the in-frame clones, and not every one. The table records hundreds of thousands of clones, around 85% of them present only once. Sequenced input: peripheral blood. These receptors all stem from a middle-aged woman with active or convalescent COVID-19.

This clone was counted only a few times. The chain links TRBV3-1 (or the pseudogene TRBV3-2) to TRBJ1-6; 9 nucleotides line up with TRBD1. CDR3 length: 15 amino acids. After removal of 1 base from V and 12 bases from J, the junction contained 7 bases not matched to a gene. Looked up from germline, CDR1 is LGHDT and CDR2 is YNNKEL (reference sequence). CDR3 residues: CASSQGDRERGPLHF. The CDR3, as DNA: TGTGCCAGCAGCCAAGGGGACAGGGAACGAGGACCCCTCCACTTT.

There are many counts of this clone. V is TRBV19 and J is TRBJ1-4; the D gene is possibly TRBD1 (6 bases). Trimming stripped 3 bases from V and 7 bases from J, with 15 bases between. The CDR3 loop spans 15 amino acids. Germline assignment: CDR1 LNHDA and CDR2 SQIVND (reference sequence). The chain's CDR3 is CASSIKGSRGEKLFF. The CDR3 nucleotides are TGTGCCAGTAGTATTAAGGGGAGCAGGGGTGAAAAACTGTTTTTT.

This chain uses TRBV3-1 (or the pseudogene TRBV3-2) with TRBJ2-2; a possible D gene is TRBD2 (5 bases). CDR3 length: 15 residues. Germline CDR1 reads LGHDT; CDR2 reads YNNKEL (reference sequence). Trimming cost V 4 bases and J 7 bases, with 16 bases left between them. CDR3 sequence (DNA): TGTGCCAGCAGCCCTTTTCGGGTTAGCGACGGGGAGCTGTTTTTT. Encoded protein: CASSPFRVSDGELFF.

This clone was counted between two and nine times. This chain connects TRBV5-6 to TRBJ1-2; D is possibly TRBD1 (6 bases). Germline CDR1 SGHDT, CDR2 YYEEEE. V was shortened by 4 bases and J by 6 bases, with 16 bases between the two germline ends. CDR3 length: 14 amino acids. The CDR3 bases are TGTGCCAGCAGCCATTGGCAGGGGTGGAATGGCTACACCTTC. Amino acid sequence: CASSHWQGWNGYTF.

This sequence joins TRBV5-6 and TRBJ2-5, with 9 bases that match TRBD2. In germline, CDR1 is SGHDT, CDR2 YYEEEE. The V segment lost 0 bases and the J segment 5 bases; nucleotides outside the gene matches: 8. This CDR3 has 16 amino acids. The chain's CDR3 is CASSLGSGGRSETQYF. CDR3 DNA sequence: TGTGCCAGCAGCTTGGGGAGCGGGGGGAGGTCGGAGACCCAGTACTTC.

This clone came up a few times. This chain connects TRBV24-1 to TRBJ2-1, with TRBD1 matching over 9 bases. CDR1 and CDR2 (germline): KGHDR, SFDVKD. V was clipped by 4 bases and J by 4 bases; unmatched bases: 7. The length of the CDR3 is 16 residues. CDR3 sequence: CATSELTGGQYNEQFF. The CDR3, as DNA: TGTGCCACCAGTGAGCTGACAGGGGGGCAATACAATGAGCAGTTCTTC.

This clone turned up a few times. The chain employs TRBV30 and TRBJ2-2; the match to TRBD1 covers 9 bases. There are 15 residues in the CDR3. CDR1 is GTSNPN and CDR2 is SVGIG in the germline V gene (reference sequence). The V and J ends lost 5 bases and 13 bases, in that order; junction bases with no gene match: 17. CDR3 residues: CAWSRDRAGRGRLFF. The DNA of the CDR3 is TGTGCCTGGTCCCGGGACAGGGCCGGCCGGGGCCGGCTGTTTTTT.

V usage is TRBV19 and J usage is TRBJ2-1; 12 nucleotides agree with TRBD2. Germline assignment: CDR1 LNHDA and CDR2 SQIVND (reference sequence). V trimming: 5 bases; J trimming: 0 bases; junction bases outside the gene matches: 2. This CDR3 has 16 amino acids. The CDR3 region has the DNA TGTGCCAGTAGTTCGACTAGCGGGGGCTCCTACAATGAGCAGTTCTTC. Its protein is CASSSTSGGSYNEQFF.

This sequence joins TRBV4-1 and TRBJ1-3; D unclear. This CDR3 spans 13 amino acids. The V end lost 0 bases, the J end lost 8 bases, and 8 bases lay between the germline ends. In germline, CDR1 is MGHRA, CDR2 YSYEKL. CDR3 in amino acids: CASSQDRGYTIYF. The DNA for the CDR3 is TGCGCCAGCAGCCAAGATCGGGGTTACACCATATATTTT.

The J gene is TRBJ1-1, the V gene TRBV18, with D tentatively TRBD1 (5 bases). V gave up 4 bases and J gave up 1 base, with 22 bases separating them. Germline assignment: CDR1 KGHSH and CDR2 LQKENI. This CDR3 spans 18 amino acids. CDR3 DNA sequence: TGTGCCAGCTCACACACGCAGATCCGGGGGTGGAAGAACACTGAAGCTTTCTTT. Residues: CASSHTQIRGWKNTEAFF.

This clone was seen a few times. CDR3 amino acids: CASSPNYEQYF. CDR3 DNA sequence: TGTGCCAGCAGCCCCAACTACGAGCAGTACTTC. The V call is TRBV7-2, the J call TRBJ2-7; the D is unclear. V shed 5 bases and J shed 3 bases, with 5 bases lying between them. The length of the CDR3 is 11 residues. Germline V gene data show CDR1 as SGHTA and CDR2 as FQGNSA.

J is TRBJ1-5 and V is TRBV30, with unresolved D. With 7 bases removed from V and 4 bases from J, the gap between germline ends came to 14 bases. The CDR3 spans 13 residues. Germline V gene lookup returns CDR1 GTSNPN and CDR2 SVGIG (reference sequence). CDR3 DNA: TGTGCCTTTCAGGCATCCGATAATCAGCCCCAGCATTTT. Protein sequence: CAFQASDNQPQHF.

The chain uses TRBV19 and TRBJ1-5; D gene unclear. This CDR3 has 16 amino acids. Germline assignment: CDR1 LNHDA and CDR2 SQIVND (reference sequence). Trimming took off 5 bases at V and 4 bases at J, with 18 bases between the two ends. The DNA of the CDR3 is TGTGCCAGTAGTGCCGGGATACCCCCTTGGAATCAGCCCCAGCATTTT. The encoded protein is CASSAGIPPWNQPQHF. Full variable domain (rest looked up from reference TRBV19 and TRBJ1-5): DGGITQSPKYLFRKEGQNVTLSCEQNLNHDAMYWYRQDPGQGLRLIYYSQIVNDFQKGDIAEGYSVSREKKESFPLTVTSAQKNPTAFYLCASSAGIPPWNQPQHFGDGTRLSIL.

The genes are TRBV4-1 and TRBJ2-6; tentative D call: TRBD2 (6 bases). The length of the CDR3 is 17 residues. The ends were cut back, 4 bases at V and 0 bases at J, with 13 bases in the middle. The V gene's germline CDR1 is MGHRA and CDR2 YSYEKL. The CDR3 here is CASSRGTQSSGANVLTF. The CDR3, as DNA: TGCGCCAGCAGCCGGGGGACTCAAAGCTCTGGGGCCAACGTCCTGACTTTC.

The CDR3 nucleotides read TGTGCCAGCAGTTTCGCGGTGGATAATTCACCCCTCCACTTT. This gives the protein CASSFAVDNSPLHF. V is TRBV27 and J is TRBJ1-6, with D uncertain. Germline-derived CDR1 and CDR2 are MNHEY and SMNVEV (reference sequence). V was pared by 3 bases and J by 5 bases, with 8 bases between. This CDR3 is 14 amino acids long.

This chain uses TRBV5-1 with TRBJ1-4; a possible D gene is TRBD1 (5 bases). Germline values: CDR1 SGHRS, CDR2 YFSETQ. Trimming pared 4 bases from V and 4 bases from J, leaving 11 bases between. This CDR3 spans 14 amino acids. CDR3 amino acids: CASSQATVNEKLFF. The CDR3 DNA reads TGCGCCAGCAGCCAAGCGACAGTTAATGAAAAACTGTTTTTT.

The V and J genes are TRBV5-1 and TRBJ2-7; the D is unclear. Germline-derived CDR1 and CDR2 are SGHRS and YFSETQ. This CDR3 has 12 residues. V was clipped by 4 bases and J by 4 bases, with 9 bases between them. CDR3: CASSLHSYEQYV. CDR3 DNA: TGCGCCAGCAGCCTGCACAGTTACGAGCAGTACGTC.

J is TRBJ1-4 and V is TRBV12-3 or TRBV12-4, with D perhaps TRBD1 (6 bases). This CDR3 is built from 12 residues. V lost 5 bases to trimming and J lost 8 bases, with 9 bases between them. The CDR3: CASSRQGEKLFF. CDR3 DNA: TGTGCCAGCAGTCGCCAGGGGGAAAAACTGTTTTTT.

The chain is built from TRBV2 and TRBJ1-5; TRBD1 matches at 11 bases. The J segment lost 2 bases and the V segment lost 5 bases, leaving 11 bases of the junction unmatched. The CDR3 spans 18 residues. In germline, CDR1 is SNHLY, CDR2 FYNNEI. This chain's CDR3 is CASSRGTGGTLRNQPQHF. CDR3 sequence (DNA): TGTGCCAGCAGTCGGGGGACAGGGGGTACCCTTCGCAATCAGCCCCAGCATTTT.

In its sample, this clone was seen once. The chain recombines TRBV10-3 with TRBJ1-2; 7 bases align to TRBD1. After removal of 6 bases from V and 3 bases from J, the junction contained 4 bases not matched to a gene. The CDR3 extends over 13 amino acids. The germline V gene encodes CDR1 ENHRY and CDR2 SYGVKD. The CDR3 region has the DNA TGTGCCATCAGCGCTGGGACAGACTATGGCTACACCTTC. It encodes CAISAGTDYGYTF.

V gene TRBV12-3 or TRBV12-4 combines with J gene TRBJ2-5, with a tentative D call TRBD1 (6 bases). The CDR3 sequence is 13 residues long. Trimming took 3 bases from V and 2 from J, leaving 7 bases between them. The CDR3 loop is CASSLGHQETQYF. For the CDR3, the DNA is TGTGCCAGCAGTTTGGGACATCAAGAGACCCAGTACTTC.

J is TRBJ2-7 and V is TRBV5-6, with a tentative D call TRBD1 (5 bases). Germline V CDR1 and CDR2: SGHDT, YYEEEE. This CDR3 is 15 amino acids long. Trimming took off 4 bases at V and 0 bases at J, with 14 bases between the two ends. CDR3 DNA: TGTGCCAGCAGCACGACAGCCCACCCCTCCTACGAGCAGTACTTC. Its protein product is CASSTTAHPSYEQYF.

The J gene is TRBJ1-2, the V gene TRBV7-9; 11 positions match TRBD1. CDR1 and CDR2 from the germline V gene are SEHNR and FQNEAQ (reference sequence). J was trimmed by 8 bases and V by 5 bases; bases with no gene match: 10. The CDR3 sequence is 15 residues long. The CDR3 DNA follows: TGTGCCAGCAGCCGAGATGGACAGGGGGCGGGAGGCTACACCTTC. Encoded protein: CASSRDGQGAGGYTF.